This T cell receptor (beta chain) was captured in a study of T cell responses to AZD1222 COVID-19 vaccine (dated by TCRdb to about 2021). Regarding the study in general: AZD1222 recipients given second doses at about 4 weeks or at about 12 weeks were pooled, since spike-specific TCR depth and breadth were not found to differ between the two schedules. Enrollment into the trials was organized by age into subgroups of 18-55, 56-69 and 70-plus years, and those subgroups contained approximately 160, 26 and 62 TCR-sequenced participants, respectively. A total of more than 230 trial participants underwent TCR sequencing, of whom around 200 received two doses of AZD1222 and about 26 received two doses of the MenACWY control vaccine. Here is what the overall study found, with its caveats: Spike-specific TCR breadth and depth rose significantly after two AZD1222 doses compared with day 0 and with MenACWY recipients. The vaccine-associated CD4 TCRs covered the entire spike protein, and the dominant responses fell in regions 160-218 and 743-854. Nearly half of unique spike-specific TCRs reportedly recognized epitopes outside regions mutated in the B.1.351 and B.1.1.7 variants. In the small 56-69-year group, the increase in depth fell short of significance, most likely because of low power. Conclusions about previously exposed vaccinees are limited because only six or seven AZD1222 recipients were SARS-CoV-2 seropositive at baseline. Participants were mostly white British, with more females than males. The authors suggested clonal diversity may have been underestimated. Because no day 14 peak-response samples were available, the repertoires could be characterized only after the peak T cell response.

A word on this clone: The antigen it recognizes is unknown. Within one base of it there is no much larger clone, and no base qualities were kept.

V and J are trimmed by 3 bases and 6 bases, and the gene matches miss 8 bases of the junction. The cysteine opens and the phenylalanine closes a CDR3 of 14 amino acids. Only CDR3 DNA remains: 42 bases, in frame from the first base. CDR1 and CDR2 were assigned from the germline V gene as SGHTA and FQGNSA. The time point label corresponds to: baseline before first vaccination. Vaccinee samples came from UK trials COV001 and COV002, including a single-blind randomized controlled phase 2/3 trial of AZD1222 (ChAdOx1 nCoV-19) in healthy adults. Trial participant PBMC samples were collected at day 0 and day 28 after the second dose for TCRbeta chain sequencing. The CDR3 regions of human TCRbeta chains were subjected to immunosequencing. Processing in the source paper ran as follows. TCRs in the repertoires were compared against a reference library of SARS-CoV-2-specific TCRs that had been generated with the MIRA antigen-specificity platform. Breadth was defined as the fraction of unique TCRs that were SARS-CoV-2-associated, and depth was defined as the fraction of total T cells that were SARS-CoV-2-associated. Each spike-specific TCR was assigned to its reactive spike region and to a CD4 or CD8 class using the MIRA data. Log10-transformed breadth and depth values were compared by one-way ANOVA with Sidak's multiple comparisons tests. TCRdb obtained this table from immuneACCESS and retained in-frame rearrangements with V and J assigned. These tables miss some clones; where compared with another copy, unresolved V genes account for less than half of the shortfall, and the remainder is unexplained. That table is the source of V, J and clone size, and D and trimming were worked out from the DNA. For this sample the table gives approximately 88,000 clones, of which more than 75% were detected only once. Roughly 21% of the sample is taken by the ten largest.

The input for sequencing was peripheral blood, taken on day 0 of AZD1222 vaccination. This clonotype was obtained from an adult in good health. Rearrangement joined TRBV7-2 to TRBJ2-7, with TRBD1 identical over 7 junction bases. The CDR3 protein sequence reads: CASSLGQGGREQYF. The sequence in DNA is TGTGCCAGCAGCTTGGGACAAGGGGGCCGCGAGCAGTACTTC.